The 18 T cell receptor beta chains below come from one sample, sequenced in a study of a mutant IDH1 vaccine in newly diagnosed glioma. Time point in this sample: baseline, week 1 (first vaccination visit). Treatment defined: pre-vaccination baseline after standard-of-care therapy. The repertoire was sequenced with immunoSEQ multiplex PCR; TCRdb's copy has only in-frame clones and lacks some. Of tens of thousands of clones in the sample, about 91% are singletons; the top ten hold roughly 2.7%. The starting material was PBMCs, obtained from a glioma patient treated with radiotherapy, temozolomide or both. The receptors were sampled from a man in his fifties with glioma.

The chain employs TRBV11-1 and TRBJ1-2, with TRBD1 identical over 12 bases. The CDR3 length is 16 residues. V trimming: 4 bases; J trimming: 3 bases; junction bases outside the gene matches: 6. Germline loops: CDR1 SGHAT, CDR2 FQDESV (reference sequence). CDR3 in amino acids: CASSSGTGGPDYGYTF. The CDR3 coding sequence is TGTGCCAGCAGCTCCGGGACAGGGGGCCCTGACTATGGCTACACCTTC.

J is TRBJ2-1 and V is TRBV7-9, with D possibly TRBD2 on 6 matching bases. Germline values: CDR1 SEHNR, CDR2 FQNEAQ (reference sequence). Trimming pared 8 bases from V and 1 base from J, leaving 9 bases between. This CDR3 has 13 residues. The CDR3 DNA reads as TGTGCCAGCGCCGGGGGATCCTACAATGAGCAGTTCTTC. Translation: CASAGGSYNEQFF.

The chain joins TRBV7-9 to TRBJ1-4; no reliable D call. The CDR3 length is 16 residues. Trimming pared 5 bases from V and 0 bases from J, leaving 13 bases between. Germline V gene lookup returns CDR1 SEHNR and CDR2 FQNEAQ (reference sequence). CDR3 DNA sequence: TGTGCCAGCAGCATAAAAAGACACTCAACTAATGAAAAACTGTTTTTT. It yields the protein CASSIKRHSTNEKLFF.

The chain is built from TRBV28 and TRBJ2-7; TRBD1 matches at 9 bases. CDR3 length: 15 amino acids. Germline CDR1 reads MDHEN; CDR2 reads SYDVKM. V dropped 1 base and J dropped 2; count of bases not matched to a gene: 3. CDR3 sequence reads: CASSLYGQGTYEQYF. The CDR3 DNA sequence: TGTGCCAGCAGTTTATATGGACAGGGGACCTACGAGCAGTACTTC.

This clone was counted once. The chain is built from TRBV9 and TRBJ1-2, with TRBD1 identical over 7 bases. The V gene end was trimmed by 0 bases and the J gene end by 6 bases; junction bases not matched to a gene: 5. The V gene's germline CDR1 is SGDLS and CDR2 YYNGEE. The CDR3 is 14 residues long. Here the CDR3 DNA reads TGTGCCAGCAGCGTAGAGGGACAGCCACATGGCTACACCTTC. Translated: CASSVEGQPHGYTF.

The chain employs TRBV2 and TRBJ1-5; D remains ambiguous. CDR1 and CDR2 from the germline V gene are SNHLY and FYNNEI. The ends were cut back, 0 bases at V and 0 bases at J, with 9 bases in the middle. This CDR3 is built from 16 residues. For the CDR3, the DNA is TGTGCCAGCAGTGAAGCTACAGCATATAGCAATCAGCCCCAGCATTTT. It yields the protein CASSEATAYSNQPQHF. Variable domain in full (rest from reference TRBV2 and TRBJ1-5): EPEVTQTPSHQVTQMGQEVILRCVPISNHLYFYWYRQILGQKVEFLVSFYNNEISEKSEIFDDQFSVERPDGSNFTLKIRSTKLEDSAMYFCASSEATAYSNQPQHFGDGTRLSIL.

This clone was picked up one time. The chain carries TRBV29-1 and TRBJ1-2; possible D gene TRBD1, 6 bases. The length of the CDR3 is 13 residues. V was clipped by 3 bases and J by 4 bases, with 12 bases between them. Per the germline V gene, CDR1 is SQVTM and CDR2 is ANQGSEA. CDR3 amino acids: CSVDPGAAYGYTF. CDR3 DNA: TGCAGCGTTGACCCAGGGGCGGCCTATGGCTACACCTTC.

The rearrangement links TRBV4-1 to TRBJ2-7; no reliable D call. Per the germline V gene, CDR1 is MGHRA and CDR2 is YSYEKL. The V gene lost 3 bases and the J gene lost 1 base, with 7 bases spanning the gap. This CDR3 contains 13 residues. CDR3 sequence: CASSHTESYEQYF. Written as DNA, the CDR3 is TGCGCCAGCAGCCATACCGAGTCCTACGAGCAGTACTTC.

This clone was seen only a few times. The chain joins TRBV5-1 to TRBJ2-3, with D tentatively TRBD2 (5 bases). V was shortened by 4 bases and J by 6 bases, with 15 bases between the two germline ends. The CDR3 extends over 14 amino acids. Germline CDR1 reads SGHRS; CDR2 reads YFSETQ. The CDR3 is CASSPTRSGDTQYF. In DNA, the CDR3 is TGCGCCAGCAGCCCTACCCGTTCGGGGGATACGCAGTATTTT.

This chain uses TRBV30 with TRBJ2-3; D gene ambiguous. CDR3 length: 12 amino acids. The V end was cut by 4 bases, the J end by 2 bases, with 7 bases between. The germline gives CDR1 GTSNPN, CDR2 SVGIG (reference sequence). This chain's CDR3 is CAWKQDTDTQYF. For the CDR3, the DNA is TGTGCCTGGAAACAAGACACAGATACGCAGTATTTT.

The V and J genes are TRBV23-1 and TRBJ2-5, with 11 bases fitting TRBD1. TRBV23-1 is labeled an ORF, and its function is uncertain. The CDR3 has 16 amino acids. J lost 4 bases, V lost 2 bases, and 6 bases had no gene match. DNA for the CDR3: TGCGCCAGCAGTCAAACTTGGACAGGGGGCGGAGAGACCCAGTACTTC. Translating it yields CASSQTWTGGGETQYF.

The chain couples TRBV5-1 to TRBJ2-5, with 11 bases identical to TRBD1. V trimming: 4 bases; J trimming: 2 bases; junction bases outside the gene matches: 7. The CDR3 has 16 amino acids. CDR1 is SGHRS, CDR2 YFSETQ, per germline. CDR3 sequence: CASSVSGTGGQETQYF. As DNA, the CDR3 is TGCGCCAGCAGCGTGTCCGGGACAGGGGGACAAGAGACCCAGTACTTC.

The chain employs TRBV5-6 and TRBJ2-5; 7 bases align to TRBD2. The germline V gene has CDR1 SGHDT and CDR2 YYEEEE. The junction had 15 bases not matched to a gene; V was cut back by 4 bases and J by 0 bases. The CDR3 is made up of 18 amino acids. The CDR3 sequence: CASSPSIIERGHQETQYF. For the CDR3, the DNA is TGTGCCAGCAGCCCCAGTATTATCGAGCGGGGCCACCAAGAGACCCAGTACTTC.

CDR3 in amino acids: CASSSRGGGPLVPYTF. As DNA, the CDR3 is TGTGCCAGCAGCTCGCGCGGGGGGGGTCCTCTCGTACCCTACACCTTC. The gene calls are TRBV7-9 and TRBJ1-2, with D perhaps matching TRBD1 (5 bases). V dropped 4 bases and J dropped 10 bases, with 25 bases sitting between them. The CDR3 is 16 residues long. Germline assignment: CDR1 SEHNR and CDR2 FQNEAQ (reference sequence).

The rearrangement uses TRBV30 and TRBJ2-5; D might be TRBD2 (7 bases). The end of the DNA is better explained by TRBJ2-7, so the J call may be wrong. CDR1 GTSNPN and CDR2 SVGIG come from the germline V gene (reference sequence). The CDR3 has 13 residues. CDR3 DNA sequence: TGTGCCGGAGGGGGGGGTTGGGCCTACGAGCAGTACTTC. Translation: CAGGGGWAYEQYF.

CDR3 loop: CASSLTGANYGYTF. The DNA of the CDR3 is TGTGCCAGCAGCTTGACAGGAGCTAACTATGGCTACACCTTC. The chain couples TRBV5-8 to TRBJ1-2; D possibly corresponds to TRBD1 (5 bases). The CDR3 extends over 14 amino acids. Germline V gene data show CDR1 as SGHTS and CDR2 as YDEGEE. Deletions cut 1 base from V and 0 bases from J, with 7 bases between.

This clone was observed once. V and J are TRBV7-8 and TRBJ2-5; 11 bases line up with TRBD2. CDR1 and CDR2 (germline): SGHVS, FQNEAQ. There are 16 residues in the CDR3. The junction had 5 bases not matched to a gene; V was cut back by 4 bases and J by 1 base. As DNA, the CDR3 is TGTGCCAGCAGCTCCCTAGCGGGGGGCTTCCAAGAGACCCAGTACTTC. Protein sequence: CASSSLAGGFQETQYF.

This sequence joins TRBV5-5 and TRBJ2-1; D gene ambiguous. Trimming took off 1 base at V and 6 bases at J, with 11 bases between the two ends. Germline CDR1 reads SGHKS; CDR2 reads YYEKEE (reference sequence). The CDR3 length is 14 residues. CDR3 sequence reads: CASSLPSLANEQFF. Written as DNA, the CDR3 is TGTGCCAGCAGCTTGCCTAGTCTGGCCAATGAGCAGTTCTTC.